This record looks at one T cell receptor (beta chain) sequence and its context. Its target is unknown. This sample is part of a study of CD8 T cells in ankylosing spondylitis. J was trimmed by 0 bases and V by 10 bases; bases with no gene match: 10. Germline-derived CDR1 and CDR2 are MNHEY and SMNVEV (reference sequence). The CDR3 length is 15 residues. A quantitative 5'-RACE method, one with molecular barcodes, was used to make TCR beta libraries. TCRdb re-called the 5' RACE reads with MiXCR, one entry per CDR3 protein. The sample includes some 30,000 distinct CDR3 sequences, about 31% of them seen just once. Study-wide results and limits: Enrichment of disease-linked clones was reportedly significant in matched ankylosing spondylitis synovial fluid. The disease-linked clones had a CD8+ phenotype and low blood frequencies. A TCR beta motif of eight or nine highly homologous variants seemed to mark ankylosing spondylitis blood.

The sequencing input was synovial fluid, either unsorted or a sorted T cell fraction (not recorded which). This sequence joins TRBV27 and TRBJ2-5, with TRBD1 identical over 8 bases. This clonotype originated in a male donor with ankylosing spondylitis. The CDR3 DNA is TGTGCCACCGGGCAGGGGGCGACGTACCAAGAGACCCAGTACTTC. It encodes CATGQGATYQETQYF.